This passage covers 8 T cell receptor beta chains from one sample sequenced in a study of blood T cell repertoires in COVID-19. The table came from immunoSEQ multiplex PCR; TCRdb's copy has only in-frame clones and leaves some out. The table has under 200,000 clones, roughly 88% seen once. Sequenced input: PBMCs or T cells enriched from blood (not recorded which). The receptors come from a woman aged 55-70 years who had recovered from COVID-19.

This clone was seen a handful of times. The chain links TRBV5-1 to TRBJ1-1; 7 bases map to TRBD1. The CDR3 runs to 14 residues. CDR1 and CDR2 (germline): SGHRS, YFSETQ. Trimming cost V 3 bases and J 3 bases; bases outside gene matches: 5. This CDR3 reads CASSWDRWDTEAFF. DNA of the CDR3: TGCGCCAGCAGCTGGGACAGATGGGACACTGAAGCTTTCTTT.

This chain uses TRBV19 with TRBJ1-1; D is ambiguous. V was shortened by 7 bases and J by 0 bases, with 15 bases between the two germline ends. The CDR3 is made up of 15 amino acids. CDR1 is LNHDA and CDR2 is SQIVND in the germline V gene (reference sequence). CDR3 protein: CASMDEYGMNTEAFF. The CDR3 coding sequence is TGTGCCAGTATGGATGAGTACGGGATGAACACTGAAGCTTTCTTT.

This chain connects TRBV6-5 to TRBJ2-7; D is perhaps TRBD1 (5 bases). Germline CDR1 MNHEY, CDR2 SVGAGI. Trimming cost V 7 bases and J 2 bases, with 12 bases left between them. The CDR3 consists of 13 residues. CDR3 amino acids: CASMVREPYEQYF. Here the CDR3 DNA reads TGTGCCAGCATGGTCAGGGAACCCTACGAGCAGTACTTC.

The chain joins TRBV27 to TRBJ1-5; TRBD1 aligns across 10 bases. Germline V CDR1 and CDR2: MNHEY, SMNVEV (reference sequence). V was clipped by 7 bases and J by 6 bases; unmatched bases: 3. There are 13 residues in the CDR3. The CDR3: CASIRDRGQPQHF. CDR3 nucleotide sequence: TGTGCCAGCATCCGGGACAGGGGTCAGCCCCAGCATTTT.

V usage is TRBV28 and J usage is TRBJ1-6; unclear D gene. CDR3 length: 14 residues. CDR1 MDHEN and CDR2 SYDVKM come from the germline V gene. Trimming cost V 5 bases and J 8 bases, with 13 bases left between them. The chain's CDR3 is CASSPRQDYSPLHF. The DNA for the CDR3 is TGTGCCAGCAGTCCAAGGCAGGATTATTCACCCCTCCACTTT.

The chain recombines TRBV7-2 with TRBJ1-1; a weak D match, TRBD1 (5 bases). The V end was cut by 3 bases, the J end by 5 bases, with 16 bases between. The CDR3 spans 15 residues. Germline values: CDR1 SGHTA, CDR2 FQGNSA. The CDR3 nucleotides read TGTGCCAGCAGCTTTTTACCAGGGCTTTTTACTGAAGCTTTCTTT. As protein: CASSFLPGLFTEAFF.

V usage is TRBV15 and J usage is TRBJ2-7, with 9 bases aligning to TRBD1. Germline loops: CDR1 LNHNV, CDR2 YYDKDF (reference sequence). Trimming at V came to 0 bases and at J to 3 bases, leaving 12 bases not matched to a gene. The CDR3 is made up of 18 amino acids. This chain's CDR3 is CATSRDLIIGTGSYEQYF. CDR3 coding DNA: TGTGCCACCAGCAGAGATCTTATTATTGGGACAGGGAGCTACGAGCAGTACTTC.

The chain carries TRBV4-1 and TRBJ1-2; unclear D gene. Per the germline V gene, CDR1 is MGHRA and CDR2 is YSYEKL. The V end was cut by 6 bases, the J end by 1 base, with 15 bases between. The CDR3 extends over 15 amino acids. The CDR3 coding sequence is TGCGCCAGCAGTCCCGAACTGAACCTTAACTATGGCTACACCTTC. Protein product: CASSPELNLNYGYTF.